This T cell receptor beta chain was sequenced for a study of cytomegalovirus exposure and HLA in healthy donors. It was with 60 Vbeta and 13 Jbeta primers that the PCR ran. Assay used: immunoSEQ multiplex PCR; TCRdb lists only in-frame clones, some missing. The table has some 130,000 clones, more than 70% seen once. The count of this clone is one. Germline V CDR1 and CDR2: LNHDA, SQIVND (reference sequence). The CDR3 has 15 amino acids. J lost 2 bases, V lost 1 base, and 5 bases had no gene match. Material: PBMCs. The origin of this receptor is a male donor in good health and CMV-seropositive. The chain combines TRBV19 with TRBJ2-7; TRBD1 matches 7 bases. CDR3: CASSIAVGQPYEQYF. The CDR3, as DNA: TGTGCCAGTAGTATAGCGGTGGGACAGCCCTACGAGCAGTACTTC.